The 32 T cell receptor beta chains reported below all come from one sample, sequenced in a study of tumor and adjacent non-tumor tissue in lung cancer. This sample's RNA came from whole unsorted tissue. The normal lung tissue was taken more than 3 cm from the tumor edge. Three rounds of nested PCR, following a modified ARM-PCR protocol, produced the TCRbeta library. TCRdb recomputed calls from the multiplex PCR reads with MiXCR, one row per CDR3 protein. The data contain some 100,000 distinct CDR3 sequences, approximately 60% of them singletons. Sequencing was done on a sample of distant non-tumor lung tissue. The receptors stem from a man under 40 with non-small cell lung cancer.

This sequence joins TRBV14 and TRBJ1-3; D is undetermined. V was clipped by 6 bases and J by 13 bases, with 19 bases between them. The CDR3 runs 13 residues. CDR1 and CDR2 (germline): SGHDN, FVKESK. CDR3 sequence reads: CASRTKAGPRIYF. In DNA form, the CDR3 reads TGTGCCAGCAGAACCAAGGCAGGCCCGAGGATATATTTT.

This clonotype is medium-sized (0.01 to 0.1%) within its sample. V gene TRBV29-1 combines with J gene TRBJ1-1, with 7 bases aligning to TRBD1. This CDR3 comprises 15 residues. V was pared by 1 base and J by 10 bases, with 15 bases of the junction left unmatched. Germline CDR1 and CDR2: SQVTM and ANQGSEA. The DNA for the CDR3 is TGCAGCGTTGAAGTATCTACCGGGGTCAGGGGGGCAGCTTTCTTT. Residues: CSVEVSTGVRGAAFF.

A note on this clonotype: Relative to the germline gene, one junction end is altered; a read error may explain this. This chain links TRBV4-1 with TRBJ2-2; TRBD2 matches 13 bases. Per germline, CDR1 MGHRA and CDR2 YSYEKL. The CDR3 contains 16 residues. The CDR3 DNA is TGCGCCAGCAGCCGACTGACTAGCGGGAGGTCCGGGGAGCTGTCTTTT. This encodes CASSRLTSGRSGELSF.

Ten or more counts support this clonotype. For the CDR3, the DNA is TGTGCCACCAAAGGATCCCCCGGTCGGCAGCCCCAGCATTTT. Translating it yields CATKGSPGRQPQHF. J is TRBJ1-5 and V is TRBV28, with no clear D. CDR1 is MDHEN, CDR2 SYDVKM, per germline. The CDR3 spans 14 residues. Trimming shortened V by 10 bases and J by 7 bases, and 20 bases separated the two germline ends.

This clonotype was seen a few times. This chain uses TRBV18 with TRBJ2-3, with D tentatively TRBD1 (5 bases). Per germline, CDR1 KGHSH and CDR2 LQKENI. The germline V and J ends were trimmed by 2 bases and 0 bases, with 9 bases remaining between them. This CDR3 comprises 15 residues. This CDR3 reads CASSPIRASTDTQYF. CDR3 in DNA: TGTGCCAGCTCACCAATCAGGGCGAGCACAGATACGCAGTATTTT.

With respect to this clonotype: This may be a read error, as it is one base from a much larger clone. The CDR3 here is CASSDKESFNEKLFF. In nucleotides, the CDR3 is TGTGCCAGCAGCGATAAGGAGAGCTTTAATGAAAAACTGTTTTTT. This chain links TRBV6-5 with TRBJ1-4; D is unclear. The length of the CDR3 is 15 residues. The V gene's germline CDR1 is MNHEY and CDR2 SVGAGI. Trimming took 6 bases from V and 4 from J, leaving 15 bases between them.

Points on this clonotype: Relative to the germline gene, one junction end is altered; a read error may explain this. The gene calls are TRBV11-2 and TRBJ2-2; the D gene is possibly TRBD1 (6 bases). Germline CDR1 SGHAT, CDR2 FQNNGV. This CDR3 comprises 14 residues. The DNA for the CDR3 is TGTGCCAGCGGCTGGGACATAGGAACCGGGGAGTTGTTTTTT. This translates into CASGWDIGTGELFF. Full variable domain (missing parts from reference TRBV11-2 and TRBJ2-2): EAGVAQSPRYKIIEKRQSVAFWCNPISGHATLYWYQQILGQGPKLLIQFQNNGVVDDSQLPKDRFSAERLKGVDSTLKIQPAKLEDSAVYLCASGWDIGTGELFFGEGSRLTVL.

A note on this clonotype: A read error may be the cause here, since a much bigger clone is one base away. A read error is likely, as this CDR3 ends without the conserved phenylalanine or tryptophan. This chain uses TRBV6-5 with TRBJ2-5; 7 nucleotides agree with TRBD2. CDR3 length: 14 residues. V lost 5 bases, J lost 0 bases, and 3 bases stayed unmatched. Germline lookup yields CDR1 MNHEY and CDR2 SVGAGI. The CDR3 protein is CASSASGYQETQYS. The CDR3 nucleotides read TGTGCCAGCAGTGCTAGCGGATACCAAGAGACCCAGTACTCC.

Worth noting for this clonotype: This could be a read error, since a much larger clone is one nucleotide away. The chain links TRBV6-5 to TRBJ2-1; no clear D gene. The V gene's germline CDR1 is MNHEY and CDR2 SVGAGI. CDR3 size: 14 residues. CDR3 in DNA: TGTGTCATGGCCCGGGCCGATACCTACAATGAGCAGTTCTTC. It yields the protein CVMARADTYNEQFF.

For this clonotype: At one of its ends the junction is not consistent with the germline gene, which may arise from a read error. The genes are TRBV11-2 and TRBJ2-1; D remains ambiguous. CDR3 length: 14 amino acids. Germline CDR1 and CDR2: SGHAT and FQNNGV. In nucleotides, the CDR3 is TGTGCCAGCAGCGTAGAAATAGCCCTCGGGGAGCAGTTCTTC. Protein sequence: CASSVEIALGEQFF.

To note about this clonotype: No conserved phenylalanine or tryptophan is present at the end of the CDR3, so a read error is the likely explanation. The CDR3 nucleotides are TGTACCAGCAGCTTAGTCGGGGAAACTGAAGCTTTCTTG. This gives the protein CTSSLVGETEAFL. This chain uses TRBV7-8 with TRBJ1-1; D is unresolved. Germline assignment: CDR1 SGHVS and CDR2 FQNEAQ. CDR3 length: 13 amino acids.

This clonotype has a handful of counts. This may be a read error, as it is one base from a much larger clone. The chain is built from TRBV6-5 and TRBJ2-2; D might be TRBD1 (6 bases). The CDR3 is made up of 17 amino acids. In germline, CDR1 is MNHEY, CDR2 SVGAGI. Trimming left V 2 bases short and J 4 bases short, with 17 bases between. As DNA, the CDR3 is TGTGCCAGCAGTTACATCCGGGACACGAAGCCCACCGGGGAGCTGTTTTTT. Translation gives CASSYIRDTKPTGELFF.

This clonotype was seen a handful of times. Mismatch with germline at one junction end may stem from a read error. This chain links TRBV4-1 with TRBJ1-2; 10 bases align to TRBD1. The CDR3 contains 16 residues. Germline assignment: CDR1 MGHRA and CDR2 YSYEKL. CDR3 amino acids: CASSQVWDRGLRGYTF. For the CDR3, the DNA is TGCGCTAGCAGCCAAGTCTGGGACAGGGGACTTCGGGGCTACACCTTC.

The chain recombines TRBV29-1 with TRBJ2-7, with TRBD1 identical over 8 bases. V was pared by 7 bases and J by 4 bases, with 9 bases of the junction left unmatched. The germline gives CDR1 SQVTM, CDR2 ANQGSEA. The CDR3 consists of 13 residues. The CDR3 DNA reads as TGCAGCGCCCAGGACAGGGAACCGTACGAGCAGTACTTC. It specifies CSAQDREPYEQYF.

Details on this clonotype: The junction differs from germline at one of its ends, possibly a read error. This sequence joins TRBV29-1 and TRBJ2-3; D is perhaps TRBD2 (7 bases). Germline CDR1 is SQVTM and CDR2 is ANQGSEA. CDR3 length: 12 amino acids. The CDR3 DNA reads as TGCAGCGTTGCCGGGGGGCCAGATACTCAGTATTTT. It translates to CSVAGGPDTQYF.

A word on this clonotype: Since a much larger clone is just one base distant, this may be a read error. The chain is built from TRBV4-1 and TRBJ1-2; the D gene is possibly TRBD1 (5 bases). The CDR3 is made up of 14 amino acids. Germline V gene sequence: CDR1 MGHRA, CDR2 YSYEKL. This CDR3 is CASRQETDSYGYTF. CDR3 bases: TGCGCCAGCAGACAAGAAACAGACAGCTATGGCTACACCTTC.

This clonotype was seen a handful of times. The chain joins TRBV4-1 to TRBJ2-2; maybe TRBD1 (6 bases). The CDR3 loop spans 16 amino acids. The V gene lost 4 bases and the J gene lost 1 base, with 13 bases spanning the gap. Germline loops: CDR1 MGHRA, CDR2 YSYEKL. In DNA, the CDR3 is TGCGCCAGCAGCCTGAACTCGGACAGGAACACCGGGGAGCTGTTTTTT. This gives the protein CASSLNSDRNTGELFF.

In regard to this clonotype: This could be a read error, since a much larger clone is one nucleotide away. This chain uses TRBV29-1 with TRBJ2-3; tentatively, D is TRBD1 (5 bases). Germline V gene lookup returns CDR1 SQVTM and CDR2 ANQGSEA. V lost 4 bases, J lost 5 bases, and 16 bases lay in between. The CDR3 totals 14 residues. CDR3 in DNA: TGCAGCGTTGCCGAGACAGCCGTCAGAGATACGCAGTATTTT. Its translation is CSVAETAVRDTQYF.

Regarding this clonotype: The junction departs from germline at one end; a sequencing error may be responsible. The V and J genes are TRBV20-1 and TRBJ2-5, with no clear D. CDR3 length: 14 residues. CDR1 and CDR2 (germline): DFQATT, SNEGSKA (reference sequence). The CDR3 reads CNAPICRFLMTQYF. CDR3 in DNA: TGCAATGCTCCAATCTGTCGTTTCCTAATGACCCAGTACTTC.

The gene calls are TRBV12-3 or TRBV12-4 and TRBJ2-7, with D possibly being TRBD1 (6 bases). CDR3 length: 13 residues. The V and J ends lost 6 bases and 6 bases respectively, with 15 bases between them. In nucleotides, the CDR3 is TGTGCCAGCAGCTGGGTCAGGGGCTGCGAGCAGTACTTC. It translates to CASSWVRGCEQYF.

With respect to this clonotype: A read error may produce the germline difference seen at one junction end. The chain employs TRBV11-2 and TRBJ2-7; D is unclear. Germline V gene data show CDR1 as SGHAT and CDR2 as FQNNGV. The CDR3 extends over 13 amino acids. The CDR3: CVSSLAQLNEQYF. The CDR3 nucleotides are TGTGTCAGCAGCTTAGCTCAGCTGAACGAGCAGTACTTC.

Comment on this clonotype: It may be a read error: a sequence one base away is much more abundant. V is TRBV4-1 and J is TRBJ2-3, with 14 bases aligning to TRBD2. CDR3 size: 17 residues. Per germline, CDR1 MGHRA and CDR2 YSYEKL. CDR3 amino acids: CASSREGTSGSTYTQYF. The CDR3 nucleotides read TGCGCCAGCAGCCGAGAGGGGACTAGCGGGAGCACATATACGCAGTATTTT.

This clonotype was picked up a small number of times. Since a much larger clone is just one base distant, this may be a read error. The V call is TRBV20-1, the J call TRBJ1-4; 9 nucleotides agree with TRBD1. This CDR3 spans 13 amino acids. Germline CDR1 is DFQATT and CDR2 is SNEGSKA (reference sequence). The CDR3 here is CSATGTGNEKLLF. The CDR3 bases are TGCAGTGCTACCGGGACAGGGAATGAAAAACTGCTTTTT.

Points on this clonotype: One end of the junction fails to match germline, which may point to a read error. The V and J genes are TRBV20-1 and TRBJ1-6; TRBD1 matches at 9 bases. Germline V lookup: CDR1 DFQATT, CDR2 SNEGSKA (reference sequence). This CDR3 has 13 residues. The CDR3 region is CSAKGTGSSPLHF. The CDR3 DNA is TGCAGTGCTAAGGGGACAGGGAGCTCACCCCTCCACTTC.

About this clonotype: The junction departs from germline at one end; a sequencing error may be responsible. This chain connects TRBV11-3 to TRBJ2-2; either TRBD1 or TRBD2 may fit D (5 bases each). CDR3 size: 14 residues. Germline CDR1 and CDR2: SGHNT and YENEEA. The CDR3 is CASTLKGYTGKLFF. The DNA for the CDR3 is TGTGCCAGCACTTTGAAGGGGTACACCGGGAAGCTGTTTTTT.

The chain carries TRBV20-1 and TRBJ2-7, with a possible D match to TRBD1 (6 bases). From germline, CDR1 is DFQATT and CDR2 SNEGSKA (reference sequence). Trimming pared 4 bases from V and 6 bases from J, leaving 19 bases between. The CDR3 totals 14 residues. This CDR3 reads CSATRGHGALEQYF. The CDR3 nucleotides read TGCAGTGCTACCCGGGGACATGGGGCTCTCGAGCAGTACTTC.

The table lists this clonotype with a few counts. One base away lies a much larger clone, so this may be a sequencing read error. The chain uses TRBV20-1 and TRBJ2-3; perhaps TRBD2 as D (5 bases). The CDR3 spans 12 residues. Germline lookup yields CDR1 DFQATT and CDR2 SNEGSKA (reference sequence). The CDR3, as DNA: TGCAGTGCCACAGCTAGCACAGATATGCAGTATTTT. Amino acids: CSATASTDMQYF.

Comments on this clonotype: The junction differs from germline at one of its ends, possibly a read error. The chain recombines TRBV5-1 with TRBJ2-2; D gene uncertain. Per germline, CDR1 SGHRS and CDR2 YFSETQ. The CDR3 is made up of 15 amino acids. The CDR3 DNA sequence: TGCGTCAGCAGCTTGGCCGATAGCCACACCGGGGAGCTGTTTTTT. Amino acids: CVSSLADSHTGELFF.

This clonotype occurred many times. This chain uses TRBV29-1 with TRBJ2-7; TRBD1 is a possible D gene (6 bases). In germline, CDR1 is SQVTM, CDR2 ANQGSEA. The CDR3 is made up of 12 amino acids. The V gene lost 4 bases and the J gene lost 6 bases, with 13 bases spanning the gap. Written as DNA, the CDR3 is TGCAGCGTTGCAGGGGCCAGCTCCGAGCAGTACTTC. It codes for CSVAGASSEQYF.

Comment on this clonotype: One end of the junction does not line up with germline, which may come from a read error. As DNA, the CDR3 is TGCAGTGCCCGGACTAGCGGGAGTGGTCTTGGTGAGCAATTCTTC. The encoded protein is CSARTSGSGLGEQFF. The rearrangement uses TRBV20-1 and TRBJ2-1; 13 nucleotides match TRBD2. There are 15 residues in the CDR3. Germline V gives CDR1 DFQATT, CDR2 SNEGSKA (reference sequence).

CDR3 in amino acids: CASSLGRGISSYNEQFF. CDR3 nucleotide sequence: TGTGCCAGCAGCCTAGGTCGGGGGATCAGCTCCTACAATGAGCAGTTCTTC. The chain combines TRBV11-2 with TRBJ2-1; TRBD2 might be the D (6 bases). Germline CDR1 reads SGHAT; CDR2 reads FQNNGV. Trimming cost V 5 bases and J 0 bases, with 17 bases left between them. The CDR3 is 17 residues long.

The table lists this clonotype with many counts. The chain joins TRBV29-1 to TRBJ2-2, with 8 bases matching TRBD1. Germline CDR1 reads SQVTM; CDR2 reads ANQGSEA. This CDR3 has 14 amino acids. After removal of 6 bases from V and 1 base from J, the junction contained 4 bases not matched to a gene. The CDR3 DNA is TGCAGCGTCAAAGGGACAGGGAACACCGGGGAGCTGTTTTTT. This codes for CSVKGTGNTGELFF.